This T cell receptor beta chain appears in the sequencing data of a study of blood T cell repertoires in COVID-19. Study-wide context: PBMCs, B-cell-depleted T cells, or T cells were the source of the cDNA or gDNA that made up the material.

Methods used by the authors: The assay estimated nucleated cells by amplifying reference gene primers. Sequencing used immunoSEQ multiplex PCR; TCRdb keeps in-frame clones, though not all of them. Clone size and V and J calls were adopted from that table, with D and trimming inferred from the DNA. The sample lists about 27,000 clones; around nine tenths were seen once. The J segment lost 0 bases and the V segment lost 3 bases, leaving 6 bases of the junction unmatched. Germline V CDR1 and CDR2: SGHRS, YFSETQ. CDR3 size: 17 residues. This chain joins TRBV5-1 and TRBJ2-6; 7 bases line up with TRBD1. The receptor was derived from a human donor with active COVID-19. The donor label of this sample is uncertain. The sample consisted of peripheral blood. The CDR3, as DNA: TGCGCCAGCAGCTGGGGACAGCTCGCCTCTGGGGCCAACGTCCTGACTTTC. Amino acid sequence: CASSWGQLASGANVLTF.